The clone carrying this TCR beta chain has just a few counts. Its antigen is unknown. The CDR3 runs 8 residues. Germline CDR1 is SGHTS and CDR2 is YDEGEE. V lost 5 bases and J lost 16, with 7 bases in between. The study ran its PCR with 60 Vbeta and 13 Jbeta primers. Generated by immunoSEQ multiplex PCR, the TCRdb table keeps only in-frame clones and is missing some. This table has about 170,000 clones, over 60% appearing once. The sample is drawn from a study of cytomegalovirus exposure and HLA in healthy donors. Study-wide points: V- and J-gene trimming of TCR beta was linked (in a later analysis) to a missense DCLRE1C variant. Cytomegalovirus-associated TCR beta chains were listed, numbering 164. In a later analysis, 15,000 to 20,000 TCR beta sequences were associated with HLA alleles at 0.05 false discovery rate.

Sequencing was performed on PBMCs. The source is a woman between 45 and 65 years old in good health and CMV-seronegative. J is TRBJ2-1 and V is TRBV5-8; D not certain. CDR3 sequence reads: CASRSLFF. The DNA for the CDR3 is TGTGCCAGCAGGTCCCTTTTCTTC.